The 18 T cell receptor beta chains below come from one sample, sequenced in a study of cytomegalovirus exposure and HLA in healthy donors. PCR was performed using 60 Vbeta and 13 Jbeta primers. The method was immunoSEQ multiplex PCR; TCRdb's version includes in-frame clones alone and lacks a portion of them. The table records 160,000 or so clones, roughly 85% of them present only once. Sequenced material: PBMCs. These receptors originate from a middle-aged man in good health and CMV-seropositive.

The V and J genes are TRBV27 and TRBJ1-5; the D is unclear. Deletions cut 4 bases from V and 7 bases from J, with 20 bases between. CDR1 is MNHEY, CDR2 SMNVEV, per germline (reference sequence). This CDR3 contains 16 residues. CDR3 DNA: TGTGCCAGCAGTTCACGGACCCCAACCACGGGGCAGCCCCAGCATTTT. This encodes CASSSRTPTTGQPQHF.

The chain joins TRBV4-2 to TRBJ2-7; 7 bases are a match to TRBD2. Germline loops: CDR1 LGHNA, CDR2 YNFKEQ. The CDR3 consists of 16 residues. Losses at the gene ends were 2 bases for V and 3 bases for J; bases not matched to a gene: 10. The CDR3 sequence is CASSQQSRDYLYEQYF. CDR3 bases: TGTGCCAGCAGCCAACAAAGCCGGGACTACCTCTACGAGCAGTACTTC.

The chain joins TRBV28 to TRBJ1-2; 8 nucleotides match TRBD1. The CDR3 runs to 17 residues. V gave up 4 bases and J gave up 1 base; unmatched junction bases: 11. Per the germline V gene, CDR1 is MDHEN and CDR2 is SYDVKM. CDR3 sequence: CASSSTGEVVVNYGYTF. CDR3 coding DNA: TGTGCCAGCAGTTCGACAGGGGAGGTGGTAGTTAACTATGGCTACACCTTC.

The rearrangement joins TRBV19 to TRBJ1-2, with D possibly TRBD1 on 5 matching bases. V was cut by 7 bases and J by 2 bases, with 14 bases left in between. Germline V lookup: CDR1 LNHDA, CDR2 SQIVND (reference sequence). The CDR3 consists of 14 residues. The DNA for the CDR3 is TGTGCCAGTAAGCCCGGGGGTGCGAACTATGGCTACACCTTC. This encodes CASKPGGANYGYTF.

The genes are TRBV5-1 and TRBJ2-7; D call uncertain. The CDR3 is 16 residues long. The ends were cut back, 4 bases at V and 1 base at J, with 18 bases in the middle. Germline V gives CDR1 SGHRS, CDR2 YFSETQ. In nucleotides, the CDR3 is TGCGCCAGCAGCCGCGACTCCTTCCCCCTATCCTACGAGCAGTACTTC. Translated: CASSRDSFPLSYEQYF.

The chain employs TRBV28 and TRBJ2-3, with 9 positions matching TRBD2. CDR1 is MDHEN, CDR2 SYDVKM, per germline. The CDR3 loop spans 15 amino acids. V lost 2 bases to trimming and J lost 3 bases; unmatched junction nucleotides: 3. The DNA for the CDR3 is TGTGCCAGCAGTTTACGGAGCGGGAGGACAGATACGCAGTATTTT. Translation: CASSLRSGRTDTQYF. Based on the CDR3 plus reference TRBV28 and TRBJ2-3, the full variable domain is DVKVTQSSRYLVKRTGEKVFLECVQDMDHENMFWYRQDPGLGLRLIYFSYDVKMKEKGDIPEGYSVSREKKERFSLILESASTNQTSMYLCASSLRSGRTDTQYFGPGTRLTVL.

The genes are TRBV27 and TRBJ2-7, with 8 bases that match TRBD1. Germline V CDR1 and CDR2: MNHEY, SMNVEV (reference sequence). This CDR3 comprises 13 residues. The J segment lost 4 bases and the V segment lost 7 bases, leaving 6 bases of the junction unmatched. The CDR3 coding sequence is TGTGCCAGCACCCGGACAGGGACGTACGAGCAGTACTTC. Its translation is CASTRTGTYEQYF.

This clone was picked up one time. The rearrangement joins TRBV5-1 to TRBJ2-3; D remains ambiguous. Trimming took 0 bases from V and 3 from J, leaving 8 bases between them. CDR1 is SGHRS and CDR2 is YFSETQ in the germline V gene. The CDR3 runs to 14 residues. CDR3 region: CASSLVIPTDTQYF. The CDR3 DNA sequence: TGCGCCAGCAGCTTGGTTATTCCGACAGATACGCAGTATTTT. Based on the CDR3 plus reference TRBV5-1 and TRBJ2-3, the full variable domain is KAGVTQTPRYLIKTRGQQVTLSCSPISGHRSVSWYQQTPGQGLQFLFEYFSETQRNKGNFPGRFSGRQFSNSRSEMNVSTLELGDSALYLCASSLVIPTDTQYFGPGTRLTVL.

The chain links TRBV19 to TRBJ2-6, with 7 bases fitting TRBD1. Germline-derived CDR1 and CDR2 are LNHDA and SQIVND (reference sequence). There are 16 residues in the CDR3. V lost 6 bases and J lost 1; bases outside the gene matches: 6. As DNA, the CDR3 is TGTGCCAGTAGACTCACAGGGGCTTCTGGGGCCAACGTCCTGACTTTC. It codes for CASRLTGASGANVLTF. Using reference TRBV19 and TRBJ2-6 for the parts outside the CDR3, the full variable domain is DGGITQSPKYLFRKEGQNVTLSCEQNLNHDAMYWYRQDPGQGLRLIYYSQIVNDFQKGDIAEGYSVSREKKESFPLTVTSAQKNPTAFYLCASRLTGASGANVLTFGAGSRLTVL.

The chain joins TRBV9 to TRBJ1-5, with 7 positions matching TRBD1. CDR1 and CDR2 (germline): SGDLS, YYNGEE. The CDR3 loop spans 14 amino acids. With 8 bases clipped from V and 4 bases from J, the junction kept 9 bases outside the gene matches. The CDR3 is CARSPDRLNQPQHF. CDR3 DNA: TGTGCCAGGTCCCCGGACAGGCTAAATCAGCCCCAGCATTTT.

V gene TRBV12-5 combines with J gene TRBJ1-1, with D hard to call. Germline loops: CDR1 LGHNT, CDR2 FRNRAP. The V and J ends lost 5 bases and 0 bases respectively, with 13 bases between them. The length of the CDR3 is 15 residues. Here the CDR3 DNA reads TGTGCTAGTGGTCCCAACGGTATACTGAACACTGAAGCTTTCTTT. Protein: CASGPNGILNTEAFF.

V usage is TRBV27 and J usage is TRBJ1-6, with unresolved D. The CDR3 has 12 amino acids. With 7 bases removed from V and 6 bases from J, the gap between germline ends came to 7 bases. Germline V gives CDR1 MNHEY, CDR2 SMNVEV (reference sequence). The CDR3 DNA sequence: TGTGCCAGCACAGACTTTAATTCACCCCTCCACTTT. Its translation: CASTDFNSPLHF.

The chain combines TRBV5-6 with TRBJ2-7, with a weak D call TRBD2 (6 bases). The CDR3 loop spans 16 amino acids. Germline V CDR1 and CDR2: SGHDT, YYEEEE. Trimming left V 4 bases short and J 3 bases short, with 20 bases between. This CDR3 is CASSGETYGSVYEQYF. The CDR3 nucleotides read TGTGCCAGCAGCGGGGAGACGTACGGGAGCGTCTACGAGCAGTACTTC.

The V and J genes are TRBV29-1 and TRBJ2-2; no firm D call. From germline, CDR1 is SQVTM and CDR2 ANQGSEA. This CDR3 contains 13 residues. Trimming left V 1 base short and J 2 bases short, with 5 bases between. CDR3 in amino acids: CSVEGRNTGELFF. The CDR3 DNA is TGCAGCGTTGAAGGCAGAAACACCGGGGAGCTGTTTTTT.

The chain is built from TRBV7-6 and TRBJ2-3, with D maybe TRBD2 (5 bases). V lost 1 base and J 1 base, leaving 12 bases between the germline ends. CDR1 SGHVS and CDR2 FNYEAQ come from the germline V gene. The CDR3 is 16 amino acids. CDR3 DNA sequence: TGTGCCAGCAGCTTAGTGGCGGGTTGGGGCACAGATACGCAGTATTTT. Its protein product is CASSLVAGWGTDTQYF.

This chain links TRBV5-4 with TRBJ2-7; 13 bases are a match to TRBD2. The CDR3 extends over 15 amino acids. Germline V gene sequence: CDR1 SGHNT, CDR2 YYREEE (reference sequence). With 5 bases clipped from V and 4 bases from J, the junction kept 6 bases outside the gene matches. The CDR3 sequence: CASSPGLAGQYEQYF. The CDR3 region has the DNA TGTGCCAGCAGTCCGGGACTAGCGGGACAGTACGAGCAGTACTTC. Filled out from reference TRBV5-4 and TRBJ2-7, the complete variable domain reads ETGVTQSPTHLIKTRGQQVTLRCSSQSGHNTVSWYQQALGQGPQFIFQYYREEENGRGNFPPRFSGLQFPNYSSELNVNALELDDSALYLCASSPGLAGQYEQYFGPGTRLTVT.

The V and J genes are TRBV7-3 and TRBJ1-1, with 7 bases identical to TRBD1. This CDR3 contains 15 residues. The germline V gene has CDR1 SGHTA and CDR2 FQGTGA. Germline trimming cut 3 bases from V and 1 base from J; bases unmatched to any gene: 5. CDR3 in DNA: TGTGCCAGCAGCTTTACAGGGGCCTGGAACACTGAAGCTTTCTTT. Translated: CASSFTGAWNTEAFF.

The chain carries TRBV4-2 and TRBJ2-5; 11 positions match TRBD2. CDR1 and CDR2 from the germline V gene are LGHNA and YNFKEQ. The ends lost 4 bases at V and 3 bases at J; junction bases unmatched: 4. The CDR3 is made up of 15 amino acids. CDR3 nucleotide sequence: TGTGCCAGCAGCCTAGGGACTAGCGGTAAAGAGACCCAGTACTTC. Translation gives CASSLGTSGKETQYF.